The 8 T cell receptor beta chains listed next were all sequenced from one sample in a study of blood T cell repertoires in COVID-19. Libraries were prepared by immunoSEQ multiplex PCR; TCRdb keeps only in-frame clonotypes and omits some of them. This table holds roughly 67,000 clones, around four fifths found once. The source material was peripheral blood. These receptors all come from a woman between 45 and 65 years old with active or convalescent COVID-19.

The rearrangement links TRBV5-5 to TRBJ2-3; TRBD1 matches 9 bases. Germline assignment: CDR1 SGHKS and CDR2 YYEKEE (reference sequence). The CDR3 runs to 14 residues. The J segment lost 4 bases and the V segment lost 3 bases, leaving 3 bases of the junction unmatched. CDR3: CASSSGQGADTQYF. The CDR3 DNA follows: TGTGCCAGCAGCTCGGGACAGGGAGCAGATACGCAGTATTTT.

The chain recombines TRBV27 with TRBJ1-2; D is possibly TRBD1 (6 bases). V dropped 4 bases and J dropped 0 bases, with 12 bases sitting between them. The germline CDR1 and CDR2 sequences are MNHEY and SMNVEV (reference sequence). CDR3 length: 15 residues. CDR3 loop: CASSSPTGANYGYTF. The CDR3 DNA is TGTGCCAGCAGTTCCCCGACAGGAGCTAACTATGGCTACACCTTC.

V is TRBV6-1 and J is TRBJ2-3; a weak D match, TRBD2 (6 bases). The CDR3 extends over 16 amino acids. V was shortened by 4 bases and J by 1 base, with 15 bases between the two germline ends. The germline V gene encodes CDR1 MNHNS and CDR2 SASEGT. The CDR3 region has the DNA TGTGCCAGCAGTGGGCCCGGGACTCTCCGCACAGATACGCAGTATTTT. Translating gives CASSGPGTLRTDTQYF.

V and J are TRBV24-1 and TRBJ1-5; 8 nucleotides agree with TRBD1. Germline V CDR1 and CDR2: KGHDR, SFDVKD. The CDR3 has 17 residues. With 2 bases clipped from V and 0 bases from J, the junction kept 5 bases outside the gene matches. CDR3 region: CATSDSPQGASNQPQHF. For the CDR3, the DNA is TGTGCCACCAGTGATTCACCCCAGGGGGCTAGCAATCAGCCCCAGCATTTT.

The chain has TRBV7-9 and TRBJ2-1, with 7 bases matching TRBD2. This CDR3 has 15 residues. Unmatched junction bases numbered 11, after V lost 5 bases and J lost 7 bases. Germline CDR1 SEHNR, CDR2 FQNEAQ (reference sequence). The DNA of the CDR3 is TGTGCCAGCAGCCCCTTCCGGGACTATTTAAATGAGCAGTTCTTC. Its translation is CASSPFRDYLNEQFF. Based on the CDR3 plus reference TRBV7-9 and TRBJ2-1, the full variable domain is DTGVSQNPRHKITKRGQNVTFRCDPISEHNRLYWYRQTLGQGPEFLTYFQNEAQLEKSRLLSDRFSAERPKGSFSTLEIQRTEQGDSAMYLCASSPFRDYLNEQFFGPGTRLTVL.

The chain links TRBV6-2 or TRBV6-3 to TRBJ2-1; TRBD2 matches at 10 bases. The CDR3 runs to 18 residues. CDR1 and CDR2 (germline): MNHEY, SVGEGT. V gave up 2 bases and J gave up 10 bases; unmatched junction bases: 17. The CDR3 coding sequence is TGTGCCAGCAGTTACAAGCCTAGCGGGAGTTCGCTACTCGACGAGCAGTTCTTC. It codes for CASSYKPSGSSLLDEQFF.

The rearrangement joins TRBV24-1 to TRBJ2-5; weak D call: TRBD2 (5 bases). This CDR3 has 16 amino acids. With 0 bases removed from V and 5 bases from J, the gap between germline ends came to 15 bases. Germline V CDR1 and CDR2: KGHDR, SFDVKD. The CDR3 DNA reads TGTGCCACCAGTGATTTGCAAGTCGGACTGCCGGAGACCCAGTACTTC. Protein product: CATSDLQVGLPETQYF.

The chain links TRBV4-2 to TRBJ2-7; 11 bases line up with TRBD2. Germline loops: CDR1 LGHNA, CDR2 YNFKEQ. With V trimmed by 1 base and J by 3 bases, 8 bases remained unmatched. The CDR3 sequence is 17 residues long. This chain's CDR3 is CASSQGTSGQGNYEQYF. CDR3 coding DNA: TGTGCCAGCAGCCAAGGGACTAGCGGGCAAGGGAACTACGAGCAGTACTTC.